This is a list of T cell receptor beta chains from one sample in a study of CD8 T cells in ankylosing spondylitis. In TCRdb, the 5' RACE reads were re-called with MiXCR into one record per CDR3 protein. The sample contains roughly 490,000 distinct CDR3 sequences, less than 6% of which appear only once. Sequencing used blood, either unsorted or a sorted T cell fraction (not recorded which). All receptors derive from a male donor with ankylosing spondylitis. Both conserved end residues are part of each CDR3. Fields, in order: J gene, clone size, V gene, CDR3 length, D gene, CDR3 DNA, CDR3 protein. D genes are given only for firm matches. Only some rows state a clone size, as once, few, many or a class for expanded clones.

TRBJ2-5 many TRBV10-3 15 . TGTGCCATCAGTCTTCAGCAGACCCCACAAGAGACCCAGTACTTC CAISLQQTPQETQYF
TRBJ2-1 many TRBV4-3 18 TRBD2 TGCGCCAGCAGCCAATACTTTAGCGGGGGGAGCTCCTACAATGAGCAGTTCTTC CASSQYFSGGSSYNEQFF
TRBJ1-6 few TRBV12-3/TRBV12-4 14 . TGTGCCAGCAGCCCCCGGGTCCCTAATTCACCCCTCCACTTT CASSPRVPNSPLHF
TRBJ2-3 many TRBV5-5 13 . TGTGCCAGCAGCTTGGCAGCTCCAGATACGCAGTATTTT CASSLAAPDTQYF
TRBJ2-7 . TRBV2 12 . TGTGCCACCTCTGCCACAGGGCTCGAGCAGTACTTC CATSATGLEQYF
TRBJ1-1 many TRBV10-3 16 . TGTGCCATCAGTGAGTCGATCAAGGGCAAAGTAGTGTGGGCTTTCTTT CAISESIKGKVVWAFF
TRBJ2-7 many TRBV20-1 14 . TGCAGTGCCCCTCAGGGAGTTTTCAGATCCGAGCAGTACTTC CSAPQGVFRSEQYF
TRBJ2-2 many TRBV7-2 14 . TGTGCCAGCAGCTCCCAGGGGGGAAACGGGGAGCTGTTTTTT CASSSQGGNGELFF
TRBJ1-1 many TRBV6-5 12 . TGTGCCAGCATGGGTGGGACGACCGAAGCTTTCTTT CASMGGTTEAFF
TRBJ1-2 many TRBV7-9 14 TRBD1 TGTGCCAGCAGCTTCGGACAGGGGGAGTATGGCTACACCTTC CASSFGQGEYGYTF
TRBJ2-7 many TRBV7-9 14 TRBD2 TGTGCCAGCAGCCCCAACGGGGGGTGGGACGAGCAGTACTTC CASSPNGGWDEQYF
TRBJ1-1 many TRBV6-1 13 . TGTGCCAGCAGTGAAGCGCGGACCGTTGGAGCTTTCTTT CASSEARTVGAFF
TRBJ1-4 many TRBV6-1 13 . TGTGCCAGCAGTCCTGGTTTTGGGCGAAAACTGTTTTTT CASSPGFGRKLFF